Each of the 21 T cell receptor beta chains below was sequenced from the same sample in a study of spatial heterogeneity in lung cancer. Time point meaning: sample taken at primary tumor resection. Whole RNA, isolated from tumor, nontumor lung or frozen PBMC, was sequenced without prior sorting. Via MiXCR, TCRdb re-called the 5' RACE reads, giving one row per CDR3 protein. The sample shows thousands of distinct CDR3 sequences, about 19% of them seen only once. The specimen comprised PBMCs, sampled at surgery. All receptors come from a female donor with early-stage non-small cell lung cancer.

By proportion, this clonotype is medium-sized (0.01 to 0.1%). The rearrangement uses TRBV20-1 and TRBJ1-1; no reliable D call. Trimming shortened V by 0 bases and J by 5 bases, and 16 bases separated the two germline ends. The germline V gene has CDR1 DFQATT and CDR2 SNEGSKA (reference sequence). The CDR3 totals 15 residues. CDR3 nucleotide sequence: TGCAGTGCTAGAGATCAGGCGGGGATCGGGACTGAAGCTTTCTTT. As protein: CSARDQAGIGTEAFF.

By sample fraction, this clonotype is medium-sized. The chain recombines TRBV3-1 with TRBJ2-1; maybe TRBD1 (6 bases). This CDR3 is built from 17 residues. The V gene's germline CDR1 is LGHDT and CDR2 YNNKEL (reference sequence). Trimming took 0 bases from V and 6 from J, leaving 18 bases between them. DNA of the CDR3: TGTGCCAGCAGCCAAGAACTTCCCAGGGGTAATCCCAATGAGCAGTTCTTC. Amino acid sequence: CASSQELPRGNPNEQFF.

The chain has TRBV7-4 and TRBJ2-2; 8 bases line up with TRBD1. Trimming cost V 1 base and J 1 base; bases outside gene matches: 2. This CDR3 spans 16 amino acids. CDR1 is SGHVT and CDR2 is SQSDAQ in the germline V gene. The CDR3, as DNA: TGTGCCAGCAGCTTAGTCGGACAGGGGAACACCGGGGAGCTGTTTTTT. This encodes CASSLVGQGNTGELFF.

The genes are TRBV5-1 and TRBJ2-7, with 10 bases identical to TRBD2. Germline-derived CDR1 and CDR2 are SGHRS and YFSETQ. CDR3 length equals 15 residues. Trimming at V came to 5 bases and at J to 4 bases, leaving 9 bases not matched to a gene. Written as DNA, the CDR3 is TGCGCCAGCAGTTGGACAGCGGGAGGGGTTTACGAGCAGTACTTC. Translating it yields CASSWTAGGVYEQYF.

This clonotype turned up a few times. The chain uses TRBV3-1 and TRBJ1-1; 8 positions match TRBD1. The CDR3 sequence is 13 residues long. The V gene end was trimmed by 6 bases and the J gene end by 5 bases; junction bases not matched to a gene: 5. CDR1 is LGHDT, CDR2 YNNKEL, per germline (reference sequence). DNA of the CDR3: TGTGCCAGCAGTACAGGGGGTAAGACTGAAGCTTTCTTT. Its translation: CASSTGGKTEAFF.

By share of the sample, this clonotype is medium-sized. This rearrangement joins TRBV11-1 to TRBJ2-5; D is unclear. Trimming shortened V by 5 bases and J by 7 bases, and 11 bases separated the two germline ends. Germline CDR1 is SGHAT and CDR2 is FQDESV (reference sequence). This CDR3 is 12 amino acids long. The CDR3 DNA is TGTGCCAGCAGCCCAGGCCAGGTGACCCAGTACTTC. The encoded protein is CASSPGQVTQYF. Complete variable domain (other parts from reference TRBV11-1 and TRBJ2-5): EAEVAQSPRYKITEKSQAVAFWCDPISGHATLYWYRQILGQGPELLVQFQDESVVDDSQLPKDRFSAERLKGVDSTLKIQPAELGDSAMYLCASSPGQVTQYFGPGTRLLVL.

This clonotype was seen only a few times. The rearrangement joins TRBV12-3 or TRBV12-4 to TRBJ2-7; possibly TRBD1 for D (6 bases). Trimming removed 5 bases at V and 6 bases at J, with 17 bases between. CDR3 size: 14 residues. The CDR3 here is CASSKTGATFEQYF. The CDR3 DNA sequence: TGTGCCAGCAGTAAGACAGGTGCCACGTTCGAGCAGTACTTC.

This clonotype ranks as medium-sized (0.01 to 0.1%). This sequence joins TRBV9 and TRBJ1-5; no definite D call. Per germline, CDR1 SGDLS and CDR2 YYNGEE. The CDR3 has 13 amino acids. The ends were cut back, 0 bases at V and 6 bases at J, with 7 bases in the middle. CDR3 sequence: CASSVAPLQPQHF. The CDR3 region has the DNA TGTGCCAGCAGCGTAGCCCCGCTTCAGCCCCAGCATTTT. Full variable domain (missing parts from reference TRBV9 and TRBJ1-5): DSGVTQTPKHLITATGQRVTLRCSPRSGDLSVYWYQQSLDQGLQFLIQYYNGEERAKGNILERFSAQQFPDLHSELNLSSLELGDSALYFCASSVAPLQPQHFGDGTRLSIL.

The chain links TRBV12-3 or TRBV12-4 to TRBJ2-5, with a tentative D call TRBD2 (5 bases). The CDR3 covers 15 residues. Trimming removed 2 bases from V and 3 bases from J, with 13 bases in between. CDR3 protein: CASSLRRNGEETQYF. CDR3 bases: TGTGCCAGCAGTTTACGCCGAAACGGGGAAGAGACCCAGTACTTC.

This chain links TRBV28 with TRBJ1-1; D is unclear. V lost 7 bases to trimming and J lost 1 base, with 10 bases between them. Germline CDR1 MDHEN, CDR2 SYDVKM. The CDR3 totals 13 residues. CDR3 DNA sequence: TGTGCCAGCACAATGTGGAGGAACACTGAAGCTTTCTTT. Translation: CASTMWRNTEAFF.

Sample share makes this clonotype medium-sized (0.01 to 0.1%). As DNA, the CDR3 is TGTGCCAGCAGTTTCCAGGGCAATCAGCCCCAGCATTTT. Translated, it gives CASSFQGNQPQHF. V usage is TRBV12-3 or TRBV12-4 and J usage is TRBJ1-5; D gene unclear. Trimming took 3 bases from V and 2 from J, leaving 5 bases between them. The CDR3 totals 13 residues.

Judged by abundance, this clonotype is medium-sized. V usage is TRBV5-1 and J usage is TRBJ2-3; D is possibly TRBD1 (6 bases). The CDR3 is made up of 13 amino acids. V lost 6 bases, J lost 5 bases, and 13 bases lay in between. Germline assignment: CDR1 SGHRS and CDR2 YFSETQ. CDR3 sequence (DNA): TGCGCCAGCATGACAGGCCCGGAAGATACGCAGTATTTT. Its protein is CASMTGPEDTQYF. Full variable domain (missing parts from reference TRBV5-1 and TRBJ2-3): KAGVTQTPRYLIKTRGQQVTLSCSPISGHRSVSWYQQTPGQGLQFLFEYFSETQRNKGNFPGRFSGRQFSNSRSEMNVSTLELGDSALYLCASMTGPEDTQYFGPGTRLTVL.

This clonotype is medium-sized by share. The CDR3 DNA sequence: TGTGCCAGCAGCTTAGTGGGGGTGAACACTGAAGCTTTCTTT. Protein sequence: CASSLVGVNTEAFF. This chain links TRBV7-8 with TRBJ1-1; possible D gene TRBD1, 5 bases. CDR1 is SGHVS, CDR2 FQNEAQ, per germline. V gave up 1 base and J gave up 0 bases, with 6 bases separating them. This CDR3 is built from 14 residues.

Sample share makes this clonotype medium-sized (0.01 to 0.1%). The chain is built from TRBV29-1 and TRBJ2-1; 13 bases match TRBD2. V lost 0 bases, J lost 4 bases, and 12 bases stayed unmatched. The CDR3 covers 19 residues. CDR1 and CDR2 from the germline V gene are SQVTM and ANQGSEA. The CDR3 DNA reads as TGCAGCGTTGAAGAGGGCGGACTAGCGGGAGAGAACACTTACAATGAGCAGTTCTTC. It translates to CSVEEGGLAGENTYNEQFF.

The CDR3 region is CASGGWLQFF. The CDR3 region has the DNA TGTGCCAGTGGGGGGTGGTTGCAGTTCTTC. The chain employs TRBV2 and TRBJ2-1; D may be TRBD2 (6 bases). Trimming stripped 9 bases from V and 12 bases from J, with 12 bases between. Germline V gene sequence: CDR1 SNHLY, CDR2 FYNNEI. The CDR3 runs 10 residues.

In its sample, this clonotype is medium-sized. The chain links TRBV20-1 to TRBJ2-1; 8 bases fit TRBD2. Per the germline V gene, CDR1 is DFQATT and CDR2 is SNEGSKA (reference sequence). The CDR3 loop spans 14 amino acids. With V trimmed by 4 bases and J by 8 bases, 10 bases remained unmatched. CDR3 DNA sequence: TGCAGTGCTAAAAAACTAGCGGAGGGGGATGAGCAGTTCTTC. Its protein is CSAKKLAEGDEQFF.

In its sample, this clonotype was seen a few times. This sequence joins TRBV29-1 and TRBJ2-7; perhaps TRBD2 as D (6 bases). There are 14 residues in the CDR3. With 4 bases removed from V and 0 bases from J, the gap between germline ends came to 13 bases. Germline-derived CDR1 and CDR2 are SQVTM and ANQGSEA. The CDR3 sequence is CSVASSASSYEQYF. CDR3 coding DNA: TGCAGCGTTGCGTCTAGCGCGAGCTCCTACGAGCAGTACTTC.

Within the sample, this clonotype is medium-sized. The chain links TRBV12-3 or TRBV12-4 to TRBJ2-1; 7 positions match TRBD2. The CDR3 is made up of 16 amino acids. The ends lost 3 bases at V and 2 bases at J; junction bases unmatched: 7. The CDR3 sequence: CASSFGGLQAYNEQFF. The CDR3 region has the DNA TGTGCCAGCAGTTTTGGGGGACTACAGGCCTACAATGAGCAGTTCTTC.

This clonotype was seen only a few times. This CDR3 reads CASSLDRNTGELFF. The CDR3 DNA is TGTGCCAGCAGTTTAGACAGGAACACCGGGGAGCTGTTTTTT. The rearrangement joins TRBV27 to TRBJ2-2, with a weak D call TRBD1 (5 bases). Trimming pared 2 bases from V and 1 base from J, leaving 5 bases between. This CDR3 comprises 14 residues. Germline loops: CDR1 MNHEY, CDR2 SMNVEV (reference sequence).

This sequence joins TRBV6-1 and TRBJ1-2; D uncertain. The germline gives CDR1 MNHNS, CDR2 SASEGT. This CDR3 is built from 13 residues. V lost 5 bases to trimming and J lost 5 bases, with 12 bases between them. The CDR3 DNA reads TGTGCCAGCAGTCTTTTAAGGGAATATGGCTACACCTTC. As protein: CASSLLREYGYTF.

This clonotype was detected only a few times. The chain combines TRBV12-3 or TRBV12-4 with TRBJ2-3; 7 nucleotides match TRBD2. J was trimmed by 6 bases and V by 6 bases; bases with no gene match: 6. The CDR3 covers 13 residues. The DNA for the CDR3 is TGTGCCAGCAGAGGGAGGGAATACGATACGCAGTATTTT. This codes for CASRGREYDTQYF.